The present T cell receptor (beta chain) was sequenced within a study of cytotoxic CD8 clonotypes in ibrutinib-treated CLL (dated by TCRdb to about 2021). Regarding the complete study: The cohort included around 16 treatment-naive and eleven to twelve relapsed/refractory patients; roughly 17 were IGHV unmutated. Response samples were taken after a median of roughly a year on treatment, ranging from about 6 to 40 months. Partial responses were observed in about 25 patients and complete responses in 2; after a median follow-up of around 68 months, remission was maintained in 15 or so patients and progression was observed in about twelve. On average, each sample had a few hundred thousand productive templates and around 100,000 productive rearrangements. Cryopreserved peripheral blood mononuclear cells were obtained prior to treatment, at the time of response, and at either disease progression or sustained remission. Longitudinal samples were obtainable from about 30% of the roughly 90 participants in the trial. Every sample from remission and from progressive disease was obtained while the patients were still on ibrutinib.

Overall study results and their limits: Public clonotypes were rare and either shrank or stayed stable during treatment, and the rise in clonality at ibrutinib response reflected expansion of private clonotypes. Baseline clonality exceeded that of age-matched healthy donors and correlated strongly with circulating CD8+ T-cell counts. Lymph node repertoires were not examined, and the timing of sampling was not matched between patients in sustained remission and those whose disease progressed. Clonality increased at ibrutinib response, stayed stable in sustained remission, and fell back toward baseline at progression.

On a MiSeq, deep resolution sequencing aimed for a depth between 1 in 1 million and 1 in 200,000 T cells, with each clonotype covered 10x on average. The immunoSEQ hsTCRB Kit was used to generate the TCR beta libraries. Regarding the original processing steps: Data were analyzed with ImmunoSEQ Data Assistant and ImmunoSEQ Analyzer, with V, D and J genes assigned per IMGT definitions. Clonality was computed as one minus normalized Shannon entropy of productive rearrangement frequencies, ranging from 0 to 1. Only overrepresented clonotypes making up at least 0.05% of each patient's repertoire were included in the public clonotype analysis. Roughly 13 age-matched healthy donor repertoires from immuneACCESS served as clonality controls. TCRdb carries this immuneACCESS record with in-frame sequences only. Its versions omit some clonotypes, under half of them owing to an unresolved V gene in the studies checked, with the rest unexplained. D and trimming come from the DNA, and the V and J calls and clone size come from that table. This sample lists tens of thousands of clones; 90% were detected once. The leading ten clones occupy 3% to 3.5% of the sample.

The intended sense of this specimen's time point label: more than 10 months on ibrutinib. For TCR beta library preparation, 1.5 to 2 micrograms of genomic DNA was extracted from cryopreserved PBMCs. Longitudinal blood samples from CLL patients on ibrutinib monotherapy underwent high-throughput TCR beta sequencing. The patients took part in an open-label, single-center phase 2 trial of ibrutinib monotherapy. The CDR3 goes from the cysteine to the phenylalanine over 15 residues. Of the read, only the CDR3 DNA is kept; its 45 bases are in frame from base 1. Between the V and J ends, shortened by 2 bases and 0 bases respectively, the junction contains 10 bases. As encoded in the germline V gene, CDR1 is MNHNS while CDR2 is SASEGT. About this clone: It lacks a known antigen. Within one base of it there is no much larger clone, and no base qualities were kept.

Recombination linked TRBV6-1 to TRBJ1-2; the D gene lacks a confident call. Material: PBMCs, obtained after 12 months of ibrutinib treatment. The clonotype originates from a human donor with chronic lymphocytic leukemia. The CDR3 region: CASSETPLANYGYTF. The DNA sequence reads TGTGCCAGCAGTGAAACACCCTTAGCTAACTATGGCTACACCTTC.